This TCR beta chain stems from a study of OX40 agonist ivuxolimab in advanced cancers. The table came from immunoSEQ multiplex PCR; TCRdb's copy has only in-frame clones and leaves some out. The sample records 80,000 or so clones, roughly 91% being singletons. Blood sampling took place at baseline, cycle 4 day 1, and cycle 7 day 1. This CDR3 contains 17 residues. V was clipped by 1 base and J by 0 bases, with 15 bases between them. The germline CDR1 and CDR2 sequences are KGHSH and LQKENI. This chain uses TRBV18 with TRBJ1-1; tentative D call: TRBD1 (5 bases). Sequencing was performed on CD4+ or CD8+ T cells sorted from blood, taken in a trial of the OX40 agonist ivuxolimab. The sequence came from an adult with an advanced solid tumor such as melanoma, head and neck, liver or kidney cancer. CDR3 residues: CASSPQGRVTMNTEAFF. The CDR3 nucleotides read TGTGCCAGCTCACCACAGGGGCGGGTGACCATGAACACTGAAGCTTTCTTT.